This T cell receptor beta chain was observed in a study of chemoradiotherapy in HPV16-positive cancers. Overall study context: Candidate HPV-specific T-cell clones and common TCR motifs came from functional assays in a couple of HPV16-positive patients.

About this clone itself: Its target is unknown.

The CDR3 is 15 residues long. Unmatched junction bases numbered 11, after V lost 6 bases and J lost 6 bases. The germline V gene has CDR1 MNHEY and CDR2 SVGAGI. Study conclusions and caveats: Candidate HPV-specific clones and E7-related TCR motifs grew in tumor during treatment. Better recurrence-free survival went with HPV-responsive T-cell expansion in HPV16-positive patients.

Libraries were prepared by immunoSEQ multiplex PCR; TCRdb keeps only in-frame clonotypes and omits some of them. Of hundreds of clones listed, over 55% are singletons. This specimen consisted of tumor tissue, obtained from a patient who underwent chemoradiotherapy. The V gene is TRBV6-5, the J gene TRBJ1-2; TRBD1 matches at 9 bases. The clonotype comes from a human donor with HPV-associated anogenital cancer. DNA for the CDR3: TGTGCCAGCAGGCCACCGGGACAGGGAAAGGATGGCTACACCTTC. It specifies CASRPPGQGKDGYTF.